These 18 T cell receptor beta chains share one sample of origin, sequenced in a study of blood T cell repertoires in COVID-19. Data came from immunoSEQ multiplex PCR; TCRdb stores just in-frame clones and leaves some out. The sample consists of about 87,000 clones, 85% to 90% of them appearing once. The sample comprised peripheral blood. These receptors all come from a man aged 40-49 years with acute or convalescent COVID-19.

The rearrangement joins TRBV19 to TRBJ1-3, with D possibly being TRBD1 (5 bases). Germline CDR1 is LNHDA and CDR2 is SQIVND (reference sequence). The V end lost 3 bases, the J end lost 10 bases, and 10 bases lay between the germline ends. There are 12 residues in the CDR3. The CDR3 DNA reads TGTGCCAGTAGTATTGACAGATGGACCATATATTTT. This translates into CASSIDRWTIYF.

This clone was counted between two and nine times. This chain connects TRBV4-1 to TRBJ1-5; 7 nucleotides align to TRBD1. Losses at the gene ends were 5 bases for V and 0 bases for J; bases not matched to a gene: 7. Germline CDR1 and CDR2: MGHRA and YSYEKL. The CDR3 is 16 residues long. DNA of the CDR3: TGCGCCAGCAGCAGGACAGGAGATTATAGCAATCAGCCCCAGCATTTT. Its protein product is CASSRTGDYSNQPQHF.

The V call is TRBV24-1, the J call TRBJ2-1, with D possibly TRBD2 on 5 matching bases. V lost 3 bases and J 11 bases, leaving 10 bases between the germline ends. CDR1 is KGHDR and CDR2 is SFDVKD in the germline V gene. There are 12 residues in the CDR3. This CDR3 is CATSDPRDKQFF. The DNA for the CDR3 is TGTGCCACCAGTGATCCCCGGGATAAGCAGTTCTTC.

The genes are TRBV3-1 (or the pseudogene TRBV3-2) and TRBJ2-5; D possibly corresponds to TRBD1 (5 bases). This CDR3 is built from 15 residues. Germline V gene data show CDR1 as LGHDT and CDR2 as YNNKEL (reference sequence). With 1 base removed from V and 2 bases from J, the gap between germline ends came to 11 bases. The CDR3 sequence: CASSQVGEGQETQYF. DNA for the CDR3: TGTGCCAGCAGCCAAGTAGGGGAAGGGCAAGAGACCCAGTACTTC.

This chain joins TRBV10-3 and TRBJ2-1; 13 bases match TRBD2. The V segment lost 6 bases and the J segment 1 base; nucleotides outside the gene matches: 3. Germline CDR1 ENHRY, CDR2 SYGVKD. This CDR3 has 16 residues. CDR3 sequence: CAIRTSGGASYNEQFF. DNA for the CDR3: TGTGCCATCAGAACTAGCGGGGGGGCGTCCTACAATGAGCAGTTCTTC.

CDR3 DNA sequence: TGTGCCAGCAGTTACCGGGGGGCAGAGACCCAGTACTTC. Residues: CASSYRGAETQYF. The chain couples TRBV6-5 to TRBJ2-5, with TRBD2 as a possible D gene (7 bases). CDR3 length: 13 residues. Germline assignment: CDR1 MNHEY and CDR2 SVGAGI. Trimming pared 2 bases from V and 4 bases from J, leaving 8 bases between.

This rearrangement joins TRBV5-5 to TRBJ2-5; 7 bases map to TRBD2. Germline values: CDR1 SGHKS, CDR2 YYEKEE (reference sequence). V dropped 0 bases and J dropped 4; count of bases not matched to a gene: 3. This CDR3 is 14 amino acids long. The CDR3 DNA is TGTGCCAGCAGCTTGGCCGAGCGGGGAGAGACCCAGTACTTC. Encoded protein: CASSLAERGETQYF.

This clone came up once. The genes are TRBV14 and TRBJ1-1; tentative D call: TRBD1 (5 bases). The germline V gene encodes CDR1 SGHDN and CDR2 FVKESK. CDR3 length: 13 residues. V was clipped by 2 bases and J by 1 base, with 5 bases between them. DNA of the CDR3: TGTGCCAGCAGCCAACAGGGGAACACTGAAGCTTTCTTT. This encodes CASSQQGNTEAFF.

The chain employs TRBV4-1 and TRBJ1-2; D possibly corresponds to TRBD1 (6 bases). V was shortened by 7 bases and J by 2 bases, with 20 bases between the two germline ends. The CDR3 is 16 residues long. Per germline, CDR1 MGHRA and CDR2 YSYEKL. CDR3 DNA sequence: TGCGCCAGCACCCACACGTTGGGTCAGGGGAACTATGGCTACACCTTC. Its protein is CASTHTLGQGNYGYTF.

The CDR3 nucleotides are TGTGCCAGCAGTCAACTAGCGGGGCTTTTCGAGCAGTACTTC. It is translated as CASSQLAGLFEQYF. The chain carries TRBV6-2 or TRBV6-3 and TRBJ2-7; 10 bases line up with TRBD2. Germline V gives CDR1 MNHEY, CDR2 SVGEGT. The CDR3 sequence is 14 residues long. The junction had 7 bases not matched to a gene; V was cut back by 5 bases and J by 6 bases.

The CDR3 DNA is TGTGCCAGCTCACAGACAGGGAACACTGAAGCTTTCTTT. Translated: CASSQTGNTEAFF. The chain combines TRBV18 with TRBJ1-1; a possible D gene is TRBD1 (6 bases). Trimming took off 4 bases at V and 1 base at J, with 7 bases between the two ends. Germline V gives CDR1 KGHSH, CDR2 LQKENI. CDR3 size: 13 residues.

The count of this clone is one. The chain has TRBV6-2 or TRBV6-3 and TRBJ1-1; D is perhaps TRBD1 (6 bases). CDR1 and CDR2 from the germline V gene are MNHEY and SVGEGT. The CDR3 totals 14 residues. V dropped 2 bases and J dropped 7 bases, with 14 bases sitting between them. CDR3 nucleotides: TGTGCCAGCAGTTACCAATGGACAGAATATGAAGCTTTCTTT. Amino acid sequence: CASSYQWTEYEAFF.

This clone came up once. J is TRBJ1-5 and V is TRBV30, with unresolved D. The CDR3 contains 12 residues. V was trimmed by 5 bases and J by 0 bases, leaving 5 bases between them. Germline CDR1 reads GTSNPN; CDR2 reads SVGIG (reference sequence). In DNA, the CDR3 is TGTGCCTGGGGCAATAGCAATCAGCCCCAGCATTTT. Encoded protein: CAWGNSNQPQHF.

This rearrangement joins TRBV6-5 to TRBJ2-3; TRBD2 might be the D (5 bases). Between the trimmed V and J ends, which lost 4 bases and 2 bases, there was a span of 10 bases. The CDR3 totals 14 residues. CDR1 is MNHEY, CDR2 SVGAGI, per germline. The CDR3 here is CASSSQEDTDTQYF. CDR3 bases: TGTGCCAGCAGTTCTCAGGAGGACACAGATACGCAGTATTTT.

V gene TRBV6-6 combines with J gene TRBJ1-3, with D possibly being TRBD1 (5 bases). V gave up 5 bases and J gave up 5 bases, with 16 bases separating them. The CDR3 consists of 15 residues. Looked up from germline, CDR1 is MNHNY and CDR2 is SVGAGI (reference sequence). This CDR3 reads CASSPRRVARNTIYF. The CDR3 bases are TGTGCCAGCAGTCCCCGCAGGGTTGCAAGAAACACCATATATTTT.

The rearrangement links TRBV6-5 to TRBJ1-5; D is perhaps TRBD1 (5 bases). CDR1 and CDR2 (germline): MNHEY, SVGAGI. V lost 2 bases, J lost 4 bases, and 9 bases lay in between. The CDR3 contains 14 residues. Written as DNA, the CDR3 is TGTGCCAGCAGTTACGACAGTGTTAATCAGCCCCAGCATTTT. Translation gives CASSYDSVNQPQHF.

The sample holds a few counts of this clone. The V and J genes are TRBV12-3 or TRBV12-4 and TRBJ1-4, with D unclear. Trimming took off 3 bases at V and 7 bases at J, with 9 bases between the two ends. This CDR3 has 13 residues. CDR3 sequence (DNA): TGTGCCAGCAGTTTGCGCTGGAGTGAAAAACTGTTTTTT. This sequence encodes CASSLRWSEKLFF.

CDR3 in DNA: TGTGCCAGCAGTTTCGGGACAGGCTACGAGCAGTACTTC. Protein: CASSFGTGYEQYF. The genes are TRBV27 and TRBJ2-7; TRBD1 matches 8 bases. CDR3 length: 13 amino acids. Unmatched junction bases numbered 1, after V lost 3 bases and J lost 3 bases. The germline V gene has CDR1 MNHEY and CDR2 SMNVEV (reference sequence).